Following are 9 T cell receptor beta chains from one sample sequenced in a study of T cells in Graves' hyperthyroidism and ophthalmopathy. TCR beta CDR3 regions were amplified from RNA. The TCR CDR3 was amplified in a first-round RT-PCR using the HTBI primer set. TCRdb analysed the multiplex PCR reads with MiXCR anew, one entry per CDR3 protein. The table includes about 250,000 distinct CDR3 sequences, approximately 25% detected once. The source material was blood. The receptors shown here come from a woman aged 40 to 50 with Graves' ophthalmopathy.

This clonotype was seen at least ten times. The chain has TRBV7-8 and TRBJ1-1, with a tentative D call TRBD1 (5 bases). CDR3 length equals 14 residues. Trimming took 5 bases from V and 1 from J, leaving 11 bases between them. The germline V gene has CDR1 SGHVS and CDR2 FQNEAQ. As DNA, the CDR3 is TGTGCCAGCAGCGCCTCAGGACAGAACACTGAAGCTTTCTTT. Translation gives CASSASGQNTEAFF. The full variable domain, its missing parts supplied by reference TRBV7-8 and TRBJ1-1, is GAGVSQSPRYKVAKRGQDVALRCDPISGHVSLFWYQQALGQGPEFLTYFQNEAQLDKSGLPSDRFFAERPEGSVSTLKIQRTQQEDSAVYLCASSASGQNTEAFFGQGTRLTVV.

This clonotype was detected ten times or more. The J gene is TRBJ1-2, the V gene TRBV15; D gene uncertain. Trimming cost V 0 bases and J 3 bases, with 5 bases left between them. Germline V gene lookup returns CDR1 LNHNV and CDR2 YYDKDF (reference sequence). The CDR3 runs to 13 residues. The chain's CDR3 is CATSRDGDYGYTF. The CDR3 region has the DNA TGTGCCACCAGCAGAGATGGGGACTATGGCTACACCTTC.

This clonotype was seen a few times. The chain uses TRBV9 and TRBJ1-2; D not resolved. The CDR3 has 15 amino acids. Deletions cut 3 bases from V and 0 bases from J, with 12 bases between. CDR1 and CDR2 from the germline V gene are SGDLS and YYNGEE. The CDR3 is CASSEAPLANYGYTF. The DNA for the CDR3 is TGTGCCAGCAGCGAGGCGCCTCTAGCTAACTATGGCTACACCTTC.

This clonotype was picked up many times. The rearrangement links TRBV12-3 or TRBV12-4 to TRBJ1-6; D might be TRBD1 (6 bases). CDR3 length equals 14 residues. V was clipped by 4 bases and J by 7 bases, with 11 bases between them. The CDR3 DNA is TGTGCCAGCAGTTACAGGGATGGCAATTCACCCCTCCACTTT. This translates into CASSYRDGNSPLHF.

V gene TRBV12-3 or TRBV12-4 combines with J gene TRBJ2-7; D uncertain. The CDR3 runs to 12 residues. The V end was cut by 3 bases, the J end by 3 bases, with 6 bases between. CDR3 in DNA: TGTGCCAGCAGTTTGTACTACTACGAGCAGTACTTC. Protein sequence: CASSLYYYEQYF.

This clonotype appeared many times. The rearrangement joins TRBV7-2 to TRBJ1-2; D may be TRBD1 (6 bases). The CDR3 runs to 15 residues. The V gene's germline CDR1 is SGHTA and CDR2 FQGNSA. Trimming pared 1 base from V and 8 bases from J, leaving 17 bases between. CDR3: CASSLVYGQGSGYTF. Here the CDR3 DNA reads TGTGCCAGCAGCTTAGTGTACGGCCAGGGGAGCGGCTACACCTTC.

This clonotype was recorded at least ten times. V gene TRBV2 combines with J gene TRBJ1-5; weak D call: TRBD1 (5 bases). Germline V lookup: CDR1 SNHLY, CDR2 FYNNEI. V was pared by 4 bases and J by 6 bases, with 10 bases between. This CDR3 has 13 amino acids. The CDR3 spells CASSALRGQPQHF. CDR3 DNA sequence: TGTGCCAGCAGTGCCCTGAGGGGTCAGCCCCAGCATTTT.

The genes are TRBV10-3 and TRBJ1-1; TRBD1 matches at 8 bases. The CDR3 has 12 amino acids. The ends lost 11 bases at V and 1 base at J; junction bases unmatched: 3. Germline V lookup: CDR1 ENHRY, CDR2 SYGVKD. The chain's CDR3 is CAAGTGNTEAFF. CDR3 nucleotides: TGTGCCGCAGGGACAGGGAACACTGAAGCTTTCTTT.

The chain recombines TRBV30 with TRBJ2-7; TRBD1 agrees at 7 bases. The CDR3 sequence is 14 residues long. From germline, CDR1 is GTSNPN and CDR2 SVGIG (reference sequence). V was clipped by 0 bases and J by 5 bases; unmatched bases: 7. The CDR3 region is CAWSVRIGGDEQYF. The CDR3 DNA is TGTGCCTGGAGTGTACGAATAGGGGGCGACGAGCAGTACTTC. The full variable domain, in which reference TRBV30 and TRBJ2-7 provide the parts outside the CDR3, is SQTIHQWPATLVQPVGSPLSLECTVEGTSNPNLYWYRQAAGRGLQLLFYSVGIGQISSEVPQNLSASRPQDRQFILSSKKLLLSDSGFYLCAWSVRIGGDEQYFGPGTRLTVT.